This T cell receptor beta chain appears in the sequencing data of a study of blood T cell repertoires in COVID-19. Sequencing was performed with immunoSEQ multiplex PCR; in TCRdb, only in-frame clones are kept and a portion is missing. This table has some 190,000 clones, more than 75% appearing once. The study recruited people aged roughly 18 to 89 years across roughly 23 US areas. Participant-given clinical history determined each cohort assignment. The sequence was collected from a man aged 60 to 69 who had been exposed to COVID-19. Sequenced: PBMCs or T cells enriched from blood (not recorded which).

The CDR3 sequence: CASSSTRVAGTYEQYF. CDR3 bases: TGTGCCAGCAGTTCAACCAGGGTAGCGGGGACCTACGAGCAGTACTTC. V is TRBV6-5 and J is TRBJ2-7; 8 bases agree with TRBD2. V trimming: 4 bases; J trimming: 2 bases; junction bases outside the gene matches: 10. This CDR3 has 16 amino acids. Germline loops: CDR1 MNHEY, CDR2 SVGAGI.